This T cell receptor beta chain stems from a study of graft-versus-host responses after intestinal transplantation. Study overall: Recipients received multivisceral, liver-intestinal, or isolated intestinal transplants. Each patient got anti-thymocyte globulin induction, then tacrolimus and steroids for around three years.

Germline values: CDR1 GTSNPN, CDR2 SVGIG (reference sequence). Trimming took 0 bases from V and 7 from J; bases not matched to a gene: 2. The CDR3 has 14 amino acids. Sequencing used immunoSEQ multiplex PCR; TCRdb keeps in-frame clones, though not all of them. The data show about 85,000 clones, around 83% seen once. A remark on this clone: Antigen unknown.

The specimen was unstimulated CD8+ T cells sorted from spleen or lymph node cells, collected before intestinal transplant. This TCR came from a human donor who received an intestinal transplant. The chain uses TRBV30 and TRBJ1-6; 8 bases align to TRBD1. This CDR3 reads CAWSVRDRNSPLHF. The CDR3 DNA reads TGTGCCTGGAGTGTACGGGACAGGAATTCACCCCTCCACTTT.